A single sample gave rise to the 2 T cell receptor beta chains below, sequenced in a study of cytomegalovirus exposure and HLA in healthy donors. 13 Jbeta primers and 60 Vbeta primers were used for the PCR. TCRdb's table, derived via immunoSEQ multiplex PCR, lists solely in-frame clones and lacks some. The sample consists of about 100,000 clones, 65% to 80% of them appearing once. The sequenced sample consisted of PBMCs. The receptors were gathered from a woman aged 40 to 55 in good health and CMV-seronegative.

The chain combines TRBV5-4 with TRBJ2-2, with a tentative D call TRBD1 (5 bases). CDR3 length equals 14 residues. CDR1 is SGHNT, CDR2 YYREEE, per germline (reference sequence). V gave up 4 bases and J gave up 7 bases, with 14 bases separating them. CDR3 sequence reads: CASSIGANGGELFF. DNA of the CDR3: TGTGCCAGCAGCATTGGGGCAAACGGCGGGGAGCTGTTTTTT.

The V and J genes are TRBV19 and TRBJ2-1, with TRBD2 identical over 11 bases. Per the germline V gene, CDR1 is LNHDA and CDR2 is SQIVND (reference sequence). With V trimmed by 5 bases and J by 7 bases, 7 bases remained unmatched. The CDR3 length is 15 residues. CDR3 amino acids: CASSVTSGMLNEQFF. The CDR3 coding sequence is TGTGCCAGTAGTGTGACTAGCGGGATGTTGAATGAGCAGTTCTTC.